This T cell receptor (beta chain) was documented in a study of T cells in narcolepsy. Study-level background: Donors had narcolepsy type 1 or type 2, or were healthy controls.

Clones were read by immunoSEQ multiplex PCR, and TCRdb kept only the in-frame ones, dropping some. The sample has around 32,000 clones; about four fifths are singletons. The trim removed 1 base at V and 0 bases at J, leaving 2 bases unmatched. This CDR3 comprises 16 residues. CDR1 SGHNT and CDR2 YYREEE come from the germline V gene (reference sequence). The sequence derives from a human donor with narcolepsy. This rearrangement joins TRBV5-4 to TRBJ2-2, with TRBD2 matching over 8 bases. The sequenced sample consisted of CD45RA- memory CD4+ T cells from PBMCs. CDR3 DNA: TGTGCCAGCAGCTTGCCGGGACTAGCGAACACCGGGGAGCTGTTTTTT. Residues: CASSLPGLANTGELFF.